Shown below are 21 T cell receptor beta chains from a single sample sequenced in a study of blood T cell repertoires in COVID-19. The method was immunoSEQ multiplex PCR; TCRdb's version includes in-frame clones alone and lacks a portion of them. The table includes 400,000 or so clones, around nine tenths detected once. The sample was peripheral blood. The receptors were gathered from a man between 18 and 35 years old with COVID-19, enrolled during active disease.

J is TRBJ2-2 and V is TRBV7-8, with 9 positions matching TRBD1. Germline V CDR1 and CDR2: SGHVS, FQNEAQ. Losses at the gene ends were 3 bases for V and 6 bases for J; bases not matched to a gene: 11. The CDR3 is 17 residues long. In DNA form, the CDR3 reads TGTGCCAGCAGCTTTCGGTCAGGACAGGGGACGGCCGGGGAGCTGTTTTTT. Translation: CASSFRSGQGTAGELFF.

The chain joins TRBV4-2 to TRBJ1-6; possible D gene TRBD1, 6 bases. V was pared by 1 base and J by 10 bases, with 17 bases between. The CDR3 extends over 16 amino acids. Looked up from germline, CDR1 is LGHNA and CDR2 is YNFKEQ. CDR3 loop: CASSQASGGAESPLHF. For the CDR3, the DNA is TGTGCCAGCAGCCAAGCATCGGGGGGCGCAGAGTCACCCCTCCACTTT.

There are a few counts of this clone. The J gene is TRBJ2-1, the V gene TRBV7-9, with 9 bases fitting TRBD2. This CDR3 contains 16 residues. Germline CDR1 is SEHNR and CDR2 is FQNEAQ (reference sequence). The junction had 2 bases not matched to a gene; V was cut back by 1 base and J by 1 base. CDR3 residues: CASSLGLADSYNEQFF. CDR3 nucleotides: TGTGCCAGCAGCTTAGGACTAGCGGATTCCTACAATGAGCAGTTCTTC.

The genes are TRBV30 and TRBJ2-3; D unclear. Germline V gene lookup returns CDR1 GTSNPN and CDR2 SVGIG (reference sequence). V was clipped by 1 base and J by 0 bases, with 11 bases between them. This CDR3 is built from 15 residues. Written as DNA, the CDR3 is TGTGCCTGGAGTGCTCATAGCAGTAGCACAGATACGCAGTATTTT. Protein product: CAWSAHSSSTDTQYF.

This clone appeared a single time. The chain joins TRBV7-9 to TRBJ1-2, with TRBD1 matching 10 bases. The junction had 5 bases not matched to a gene; V was cut back by 6 bases and J by 4 bases. This CDR3 has 14 residues. The germline gives CDR1 SEHNR, CDR2 FQNEAQ (reference sequence). CDR3 nucleotide sequence: TGTGCCAGCAGGGGGACAGGGGTTAGCTATGGCTACACCTTC. This codes for CASRGTGVSYGYTF.

J is TRBJ2-7 and V is TRBV7-9, with D tentatively TRBD2 (6 bases). The CDR3 runs 13 residues. Looked up from germline, CDR1 is SEHNR and CDR2 is FQNEAQ (reference sequence). The V end lost 1 base, the J end lost 5 bases, and 9 bases lay between the germline ends. The CDR3 is CASSLGGENEQYF. The CDR3 DNA sequence: TGTGCCAGCAGCTTAGGGGGGGAAAACGAGCAGTACTTC.

V usage is TRBV24-1 and J usage is TRBJ2-2, with D perhaps matching TRBD1 (5 bases). Trimming shortened V by 5 bases and J by 1 base, and 10 bases separated the two germline ends. Germline V CDR1 and CDR2: KGHDR, SFDVKD. This CDR3 has 15 amino acids. Written as DNA, the CDR3 is TGTGCCACCAGTGCATCCAGGGTGAACACCGGGGAGCTGTTTTTT. Translation: CATSASRVNTGELFF.

This clone was detected a few times. The chain employs TRBV5-1 and TRBJ1-2, with 10 positions matching TRBD1. Losses at the gene ends were 4 bases for V and 14 bases for J; bases not matched to a gene: 14. The CDR3 consists of 14 residues. Germline CDR1 SGHRS, CDR2 YFSETQ. CDR3 sequence (DNA): TGCGCCAGCAGCGTATCCGAGACAGGGGGCGATCGGACCTTC. Amino acid sequence: CASSVSETGGDRTF.

The chain is built from TRBV7-9 and TRBJ1-2; no clear D gene. Per the germline V gene, CDR1 is SEHNR and CDR2 is FQNEAQ (reference sequence). The V end was cut by 5 bases, the J end by 0 bases, with 13 bases between. The CDR3 covers 15 residues. The CDR3, as DNA: TGTGCCAGCAGCCCACTCATGAGTTCTAACTATGGCTACACCTTC. Protein product: CASSPLMSSNYGYTF.

The V call is TRBV3-1 (or the pseudogene TRBV3-2), the J call TRBJ1-1; no definite D call. The V end was cut by 4 bases, the J end by 4 bases, with 13 bases between. This CDR3 is 14 amino acids long. Germline V gene data show CDR1 as LGHDT and CDR2 as YNNKEL (reference sequence). The CDR3 protein is CASSRAYHPTEAFF. The CDR3 nucleotides are TGTGCCAGCAGCCGGGCTTATCATCCCACTGAAGCTTTCTTT.

V is TRBV30 and J is TRBJ2-7, with 9 bases identical to TRBD1. Germline CDR1 reads GTSNPN; CDR2 reads SVGIG (reference sequence). After removal of 2 bases from V and 2 bases from J, the junction contained 4 bases not matched to a gene. The CDR3 sequence is 14 residues long. Here the CDR3 reads CAWSTGQGTYEQYF. CDR3 in DNA: TGTGCCTGGAGTACAGGACAGGGGACCTACGAGCAGTACTTC.

The V gene is TRBV5-4, the J gene TRBJ1-6; no reliable D call. This CDR3 is built from 14 residues. CDR1 and CDR2 (germline): SGHNT, YYREEE (reference sequence). V was clipped by 0 bases and J by 7 bases, with 8 bases between them. The CDR3: CASSLDSGNSPLHF. In DNA, the CDR3 is TGTGCCAGCAGCTTGGACAGTGGGAATTCACCCCTCCACTTT.

The chain carries TRBV4-1 and TRBJ2-3, with 15 bases fitting TRBD2. The CDR3 spans 18 residues. CDR1 is MGHRA and CDR2 is YSYEKL in the germline V gene. V was clipped by 4 bases and J by 0 bases; unmatched bases: 5. The chain's CDR3 is CASSPGLAGGRSTDTQYF. CDR3 DNA sequence: TGCGCCAGCAGCCCAGGACTAGCGGGAGGGCGGAGCACAGATACGCAGTATTTT.

V is TRBV5-5 and J is TRBJ2-3; 12 bases fit TRBD2. Trimming took 4 bases from V and 4 from J; bases not matched to a gene: 19. The CDR3 runs 20 residues. Germline CDR1 reads SGHKS; CDR2 reads YYEKEE (reference sequence). The CDR3 nucleotides read TGTGCCAGCAGCCCTAGCTCGGGCGGGCTAGCGGGGGGGCCGCCAGATACGCAGTATTTT. This sequence encodes CASSPSSGGLAGGPPDTQYF. Supplemented by reference TRBV5-5 and TRBJ2-3, the full variable domain reads DAGVTQSPTHLIKTRGQQVTLRCSPISGHKSVSWYQQVLGQGPQFIFQYYEKEERGRGNFPDRFSARQFPNYSSELNVNALLLGDSALYLCASSPSSGGLAGGPPDTQYFGPGTRLTVL.

V and J are TRBV27 and TRBJ1-1, with TRBD1 matching over 7 bases. This CDR3 is built from 12 residues. CDR1 and CDR2 (germline): MNHEY, SMNVEV (reference sequence). V lost 11 bases, J lost 1 base, and 4 bases stayed unmatched. CDR3 DNA sequence: TGTGCCGTCGGGACAGCGAACACTGAAGCTTTCTTT. Translating it yields CAVGTANTEAFF.

The chain joins TRBV6-5 to TRBJ1-2; D not certain. From germline, CDR1 is MNHEY and CDR2 SVGAGI. With 0 bases removed from V and 4 bases from J, the gap between germline ends came to 6 bases. The CDR3 runs to 13 residues. CDR3 sequence reads: CASSYSPSYGYTF. Written as DNA, the CDR3 is TGTGCCAGCAGTTACTCACCGAGCTATGGCTACACCTTC.

The chain uses TRBV7-3 and TRBJ2-1; 9 bases agree with TRBD2. In germline, CDR1 is SGHTA, CDR2 FQGTGA. The CDR3 covers 16 residues. V lost 4 bases, J lost 2 bases, and 6 bases stayed unmatched. The CDR3: CASSSIAGETYNEQFF. For the CDR3, the DNA is TGTGCCAGCAGCTCAATAGCGGGAGAAACCTACAATGAGCAGTTCTTC.

The chain has TRBV29-1 and TRBJ1-4; tentatively, D is TRBD1 (6 bases). This CDR3 spans 13 amino acids. CDR1 is SQVTM, CDR2 ANQGSEA, per germline. V dropped 6 bases and J dropped 2 bases, with 10 bases sitting between them. The CDR3 region has the DNA TGCAGCGTGGACAGTAGTACTAATGAAAAACTGTTTTTT. Its translation is CSVDSSTNEKLFF. The full variable domain, rest sourced from reference TRBV29-1 and TRBJ1-4, is SAVISQKPSRDICQRGTSLTIQCQVDSQVTMMFWYRQQPGQSLTLIATANQGSEATYESGFVIDKFPISRPNLTFSTLTVSNMSPEDSSIYLCSVDSSTNEKLFFGSGTQLSVL.

The chain uses TRBV7-2 and TRBJ1-3; 7 positions match TRBD1. CDR3 size: 16 residues. The junction had 9 bases not matched to a gene; V was cut back by 5 bases and J by 2 bases. CDR1 is SGHTA, CDR2 FQGNSA, per germline. The CDR3: CASSPPPTGPGNTIYF. CDR3 sequence (DNA): TGTGCCAGCAGCCCCCCCCCGACAGGGCCTGGAAACACCATATATTTT.

The chain has TRBV1 and TRBJ2-1; TRBD2 is the table's D call, not checked against the DNA. TRBV1 is listed as a pseudogene. The CDR3 totals 18 residues. In DNA form, the CDR3 reads TGCACCGGACGGGGTGATCCGGTAAAGCGGGGGGAGTACAATGAGCAGTTCTTC. Residues: CTGRGDPVKRGEYNEQFF.

This clone was recorded a few times. V is TRBV7-9 and J is TRBJ1-6; D gene uncertain. Looked up from germline, CDR1 is SEHNR and CDR2 is FQNEAQ (reference sequence). The CDR3 has 16 residues. V was trimmed by 5 bases and J by 0 bases, leaving 11 bases between them. The CDR3 spells CASSQRTSSYNSPLHF. The CDR3 nucleotides are TGTGCCAGCAGCCAGAGGACTAGCTCCTATAATTCACCCCTCCACTTT.